The entry below gives a single TCR beta chain sequence along with its context. Its target is not known. This record comes from a study of molecular identifiers for immune sequencing clone quantification. Study-level points and caveats: Identical TCR molecules that share a barcode could lead to an underestimation of highly expanded clone sizes. Clones that had above 20 RNA copies took up over 99% of effector molecules but under 1% in naive cells.

TCRdb reanalysed the PCR reads using MiXCR and keeps one entry per CDR3 protein. The sample shows hundreds of thousands of distinct CDR3 sequences, about 25% of them seen only once. RNA fractions of 10%, 30% or 50% and roughly 19,000 to 1,000,000 sorted cells were the source of naive CD8 libraries. Researchers sorted naive CD8 T cells as cells that were CD8+CD4-CCR7+CD45RA+. The CDR3 has 14 amino acids. The V segment lost 2 bases and the J segment 4 bases; nucleotides outside the gene matches: 5. Germline values: CDR1 MNHEY, CDR2 SVGEGT. The sequence was obtained from a human donor in good health. Some libraries in this study had Jurkat cell RNA spiked in. The chain links TRBV6-2 or TRBV6-3 to TRBJ2-7, with 7 bases that match TRBD2. Material: naive CD8+ T cells from blood, with Jurkat cell RNA spiked in. Indicated subset: FACS-sorted CD8+CD4-CCR7+CD45RA+ naive T cells. The CDR3 loop is CASSYGGSWYEQYF. The CDR3 DNA sequence: TGTGCCAGCAGTTACGGCGGGAGCTGGTACGAGCAGTACTTC.